Listed here is a single T cell receptor beta chain. Its antigen remains unidentified. Only in-frame clones appear in the TCRdb table, and some are missing; sequencing was by immunoSEQ multiplex PCR. The sample yields some 200,000 clones, around 90% seen once. V shed 1 base and J shed 8 bases, with 14 bases lying between them. The length of the CDR3 is 14 residues. Germline V gene sequence: CDR1 SGHVS, CDR2 FQNEAQ. These data originate in a study of T cell responses to AZD1222 COVID-19 vaccine. Study conclusions and caveats: Increased Spike-specific TCR breadth and depth were observed after two AZD1222 doses. Baseline antibody screening turned up just a handful of seropositive AZD1222 recipients. Donors were largely white British and mainly female; clonal diversity was possibly underestimated. All repertoire sampling was performed exclusively after the peak T cell response.

This TCR came from an adult who received the AZD1222 COVID-19 vaccine. The sequencing here drew on peripheral blood, taken 28 days after the second AZD1222 dose. The chain has TRBV7-8 and TRBJ1-2; D unclear. In DNA form, the CDR3 reads TGTGCCAGCAGCTTAGGCGTGTTTAGAGGGGGCTACACCTTC. Amino acid sequence: CASSLGVFRGGYTF.